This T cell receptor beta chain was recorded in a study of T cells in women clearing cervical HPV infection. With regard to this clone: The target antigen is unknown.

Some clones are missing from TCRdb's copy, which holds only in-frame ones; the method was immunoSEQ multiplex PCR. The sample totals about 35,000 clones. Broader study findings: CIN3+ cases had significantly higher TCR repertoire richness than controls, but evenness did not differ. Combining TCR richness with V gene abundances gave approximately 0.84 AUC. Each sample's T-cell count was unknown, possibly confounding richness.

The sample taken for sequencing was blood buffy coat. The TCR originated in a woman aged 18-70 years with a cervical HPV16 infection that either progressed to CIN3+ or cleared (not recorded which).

CDR3 protein: CSALITSHEQYF. The CDR3 DNA, read in part, is TGCAGCGCACTAATTACTAGCCACGAG. V gene TRBV29-1 combines with J gene TRBJ2-7, with D possibly being TRBD2 (6 bases). From the germline J gene comes the end of the CDR3, since the read stops 3 residues before it. Germline CDR1 reads SQVTM; CDR2 reads ANQGSEA. This CDR3 comprises 12 residues. V lost 7 bases to trimming and J lost 5 bases, with 15 bases between them.